This T cell receptor beta chain comes out of a study of T-cell reconstitution after alpha-beta-depleted transplantation in children. The CDR3 totals 18 residues. Per germline, CDR1 MGHRA and CDR2 YSYEKL. V trimming: 3 bases; J trimming: 5 bases; junction bases outside the gene matches: 8. This clonotype was detected a few times. Antigen: not known. Study results and limitations: There were reportedly several hundred expanded graft clones from which alpha-beta T cells came about two months after transplant. T-cell counts and diversity were attributed mostly to newly produced T cells one year after transplant. Some patients owed their high day-60 TCRbeta diversity to surviving recipient T cells and thymic progenitors.

Library preparation (for TCRbeta) was performed with unique molecular identifiers. TCRdb re-called the PCR reads with MiXCR, one entry per CDR3 protein. In the table there are just over 950,000 distinct CDR3 sequences, under 30% of which are singletons. The clonotype was recovered from a boy under three years old who had a stem cell transplant for SCID, so the T cells may come from the graft donor. The chain joins TRBV4-1 to TRBJ2-3; 16 bases are a match to TRBD2. Sample: PBMCs, mostly from graft donor cells, taken 360 days after TCRalphabeta/CD19-depleted stem cell transplant. As DNA, the CDR3 is TGCGCCAGCAGCCAGTCGCCGGGACTAGCGGGGGGGCAAGATACGCAGTATTTT. Its protein product is CASSQSPGLAGGQDTQYF.